A single T cell receptor (beta chain) is shown here with its context. These data come from a study of cytomegalovirus exposure and HLA in healthy donors. Primers: 60 Vbeta forward and 13 Jbeta reverse. Assay: immunoSEQ multiplex PCR; the TCRdb copy retains only in-frame clones and omits some. The profile shows 100,000 to 150,000 clones, roughly 69% of them singletons. Germline V lookup: CDR1 GTSNPN, CDR2 SVGIG (reference sequence). The CDR3 has 13 residues. With 3 bases removed from V and 7 bases from J, the gap between germline ends came to 10 bases. Sequenced: PBMCs. The gene calls are TRBV30 and TRBJ1-6; D not certain. This sequence was found in a human donor in good health. The CDR3 coding sequence is TGTGCCTGGAGCACAACGTGGAATTCACCCCTCCACTTT. Protein product: CAWSTTWNSPLHF.